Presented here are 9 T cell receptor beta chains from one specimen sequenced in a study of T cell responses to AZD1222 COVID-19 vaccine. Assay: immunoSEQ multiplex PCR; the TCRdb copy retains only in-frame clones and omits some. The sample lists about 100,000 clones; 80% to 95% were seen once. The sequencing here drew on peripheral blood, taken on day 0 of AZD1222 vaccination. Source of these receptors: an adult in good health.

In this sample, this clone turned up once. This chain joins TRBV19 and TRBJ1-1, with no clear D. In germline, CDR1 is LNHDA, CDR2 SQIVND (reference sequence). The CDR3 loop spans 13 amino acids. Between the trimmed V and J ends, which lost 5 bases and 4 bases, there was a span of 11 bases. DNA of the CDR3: TGTGCCAGTAGTCCAGGCTGGGGCACTGAAGCTTTCTTT. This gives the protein CASSPGWGTEAFF. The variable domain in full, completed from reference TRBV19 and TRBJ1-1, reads DGGITQSPKYLFRKEGQNVTLSCEQNLNHDAMYWYRQDPGQGLRLIYYSQIVNDFQKGDIAEGYSVSREKKESFPLTVTSAQKNPTAFYLCASSPGWGTEAFFGQGTRLTVV.

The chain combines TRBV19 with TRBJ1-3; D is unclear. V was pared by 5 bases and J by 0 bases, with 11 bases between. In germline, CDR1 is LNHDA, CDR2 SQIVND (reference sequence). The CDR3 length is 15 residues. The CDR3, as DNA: TGTGCCAGTAGTTGGCCAAATTACTCTGGAAACACCATATATTTT. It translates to CASSWPNYSGNTIYF. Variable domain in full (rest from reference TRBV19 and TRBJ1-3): DGGITQSPKYLFRKEGQNVTLSCEQNLNHDAMYWYRQDPGQGLRLIYYSQIVNDFQKGDIAEGYSVSREKKESFPLTVTSAQKNPTAFYLCASSWPNYSGNTIYFGEGSWLTVV.

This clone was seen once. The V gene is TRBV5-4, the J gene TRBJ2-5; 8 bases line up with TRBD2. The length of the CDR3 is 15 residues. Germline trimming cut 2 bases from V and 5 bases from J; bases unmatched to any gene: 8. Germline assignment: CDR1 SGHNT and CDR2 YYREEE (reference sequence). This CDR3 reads CASSLAGAATETQYF. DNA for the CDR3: TGTGCCAGCAGCTTAGCGGGAGCGGCCACTGAGACCCAGTACTTC.

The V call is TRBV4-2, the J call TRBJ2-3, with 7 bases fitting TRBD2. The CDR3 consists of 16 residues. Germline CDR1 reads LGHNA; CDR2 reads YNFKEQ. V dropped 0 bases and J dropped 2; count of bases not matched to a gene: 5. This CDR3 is CASSQDLAVYTDTQYF. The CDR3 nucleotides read TGTGCCAGCAGCCAAGATCTAGCGGTATACACAGATACGCAGTATTTT.

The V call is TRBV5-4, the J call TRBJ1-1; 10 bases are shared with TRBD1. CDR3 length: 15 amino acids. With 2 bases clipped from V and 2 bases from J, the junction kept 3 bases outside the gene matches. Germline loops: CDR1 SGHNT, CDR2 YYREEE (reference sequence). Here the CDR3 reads CASSLRTGGNTEAFF. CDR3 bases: TGTGCCAGCAGCTTACGGACAGGGGGTAACACTGAAGCTTTCTTT. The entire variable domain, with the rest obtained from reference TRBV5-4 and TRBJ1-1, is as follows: ETGVTQSPTHLIKTRGQQVTLRCSSQSGHNTVSWYQQALGQGPQFIFQYYREEENGRGNFPPRFSGLQFPNYSSELNVNALELDDSALYLCASSLRTGGNTEAFFGQGTRLTVV.

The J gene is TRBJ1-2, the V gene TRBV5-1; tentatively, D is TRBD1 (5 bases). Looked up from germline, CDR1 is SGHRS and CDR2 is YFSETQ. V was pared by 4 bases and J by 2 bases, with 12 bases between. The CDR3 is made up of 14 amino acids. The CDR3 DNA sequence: TGCGCCAGCAGCCAAACCGGGACCAACTATGGCTACACCTTC. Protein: CASSQTGTNYGYTF.

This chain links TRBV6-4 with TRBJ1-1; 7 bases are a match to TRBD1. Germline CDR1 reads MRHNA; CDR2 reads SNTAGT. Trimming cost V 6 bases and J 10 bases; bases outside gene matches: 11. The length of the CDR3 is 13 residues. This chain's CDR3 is CASSSNEGAAAFF. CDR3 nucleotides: TGTGCCAGCAGCAGTAACGAGGGGGCGGCAGCTTTCTTT.

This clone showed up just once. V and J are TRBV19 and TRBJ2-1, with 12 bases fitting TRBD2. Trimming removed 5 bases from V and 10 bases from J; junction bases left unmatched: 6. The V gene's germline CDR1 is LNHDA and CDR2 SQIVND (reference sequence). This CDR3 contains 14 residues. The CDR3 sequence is CASSSSGRAGEQFF. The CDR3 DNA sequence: TGTGCCAGTAGTTCTAGCGGGAGGGCGGGAGAGCAGTTCTTC.

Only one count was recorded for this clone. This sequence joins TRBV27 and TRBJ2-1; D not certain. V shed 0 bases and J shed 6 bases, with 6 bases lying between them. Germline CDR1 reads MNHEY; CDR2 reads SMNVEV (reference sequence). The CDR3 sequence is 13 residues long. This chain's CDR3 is CASSLSSSNEQFF. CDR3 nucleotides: TGTGCCAGCAGTTTATCGAGTAGCAATGAGCAGTTCTTC.